This T cell receptor (beta chain) is drawn from a study of cytomegalovirus exposure and HLA in healthy donors. Across the whole study: Sequencing of approximately 190 million T cells in an earlier analysis found around 100 million unique TCR beta sequences.

Germline V gene sequence: CDR1 SGHNT, CDR2 YENEEA. This CDR3 is 14 amino acids long. Trimming removed 2 bases from V and 1 base from J, with 9 bases in between. PCR amplification relied on 60 Vbeta primers (plus 13 Jbeta primers). Source study methods: An analysis that came later counted some 81 million unique TCR beta chains, roughly 11 million shared. Assay used: immunoSEQ multiplex PCR; TCRdb lists only in-frame clones, some missing. From that table come the V and J calls and clone size; the DNA was used to work out D and trimming. This sample yields about 170,000 clones, of which over 60% are seen a single time; 0.98% belongs to the top ten. In its sample, this clone was seen a few times. Its antigen is unidentified. Study conclusions and caveats: When analyzed later, a missense DCLRE1C variant was found to be linked to TCR beta V- and J-gene trimming. With DRB1 most and HLA-C fewest, TCR association rates differed between HLA loci in a later analysis.

Material for sequencing was PBMCs. This chain links TRBV11-3 with TRBJ2-7; TRBD1 is a possible D gene (6 bases). The TCR sequence derives from a woman aged 50 to 65 in good health and CMV-seropositive. CDR3: CASSLRDKSYEQYF. CDR3 DNA: TGTGCCAGCAGCTTAAGGGACAAGTCCTACGAGCAGTACTTC.